Reported below is one TCR beta chain. No antigen is known for it. The data were taken from a study of PD-1 blockade in classical Hodgkin lymphoma. The method was immunoSEQ multiplex PCR; TCRdb's version includes in-frame clones alone and lacks a portion of them. Of 29,000 or so clones listed, 80% to 90% are singletons. In germline, CDR1 is SGHTA, CDR2 FQGTGA. The V and J ends lost 4 bases and 7 bases, in that order; junction bases with no gene match: 6. The CDR3 is made up of 15 amino acids. Findings and caveats of the study: The diversity seen at baseline in complete responders resembled that of newly diagnosed patients. The drivers behind the repertoire differences, possibly disease activity or prior therapy, remain undefined. CD4+ TCR diversity, unlike CD8+, climbed significantly by C4D1. Reports indicated that newly diagnosed patients had lower baseline TCR diversity than healthy donors did.

Time point here: cycle 4 day 1 (C4D1), after 5 to 7 weeks of nivolumab. Brentuximab vedotin exposure varied among the patients, all of whom had relapsed after autologous stem cell transplantation. Thawed PBMCs were the source of CD4+ T cells, purified by magnetic negative selection. V and J are TRBV7-3 and TRBJ2-3, with 12 bases identical to TRBD2. The input for sequencing was CD4+ T cells from blood, taken before the fourth cycle of nivolumab. The origin of this receptor is a human donor with classical Hodgkin lymphoma. In DNA form, the CDR3 reads TGTGCCAGCAGCTCCGGTACTAGCGGGGGGAATACGCAGTATTTT. Translating it yields CASSSGTSGGNTQYF.